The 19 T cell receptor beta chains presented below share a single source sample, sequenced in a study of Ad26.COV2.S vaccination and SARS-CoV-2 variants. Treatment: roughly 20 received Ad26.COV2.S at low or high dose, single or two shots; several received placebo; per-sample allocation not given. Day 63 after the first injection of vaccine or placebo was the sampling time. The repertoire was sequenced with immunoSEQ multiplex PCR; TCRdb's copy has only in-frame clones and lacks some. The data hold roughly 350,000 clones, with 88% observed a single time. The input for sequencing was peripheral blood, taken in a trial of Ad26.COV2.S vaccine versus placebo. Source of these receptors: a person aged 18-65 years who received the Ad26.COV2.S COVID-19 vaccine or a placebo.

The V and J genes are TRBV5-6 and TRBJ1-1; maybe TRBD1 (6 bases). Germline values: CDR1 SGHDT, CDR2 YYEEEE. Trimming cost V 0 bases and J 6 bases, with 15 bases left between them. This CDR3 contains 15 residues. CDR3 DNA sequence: TGTGCCAGCAGCTTGGGGCCAGGGGCACGGTCTGAAGCTTTCTTT. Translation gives CASSLGPGARSEAFF.

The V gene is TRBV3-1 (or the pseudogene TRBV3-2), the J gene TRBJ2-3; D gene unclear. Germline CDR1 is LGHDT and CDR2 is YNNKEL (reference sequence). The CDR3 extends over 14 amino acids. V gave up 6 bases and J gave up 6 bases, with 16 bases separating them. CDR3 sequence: CASSSNRAPDTQYF. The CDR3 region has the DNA TGTGCCAGCAGTTCAAATAGGGCGCCGGATACGCAGTATTTT.

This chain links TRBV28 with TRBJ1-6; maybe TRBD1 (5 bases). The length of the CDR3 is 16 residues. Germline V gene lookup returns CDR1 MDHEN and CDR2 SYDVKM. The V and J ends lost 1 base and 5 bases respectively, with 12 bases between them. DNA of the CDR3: TGTGCCAGCAGTTTATTCCGGGGCATTAATAATTCACCCCTCCACTTT. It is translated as CASSLFRGINNSPLHF.

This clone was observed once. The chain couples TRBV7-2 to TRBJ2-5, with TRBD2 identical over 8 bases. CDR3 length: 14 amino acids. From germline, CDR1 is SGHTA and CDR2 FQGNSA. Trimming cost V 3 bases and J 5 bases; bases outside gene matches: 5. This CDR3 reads CASSLTSDRETQYF. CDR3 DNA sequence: TGTGCCAGCAGCTTGACTAGCGATCGGGAGACCCAGTACTTC.

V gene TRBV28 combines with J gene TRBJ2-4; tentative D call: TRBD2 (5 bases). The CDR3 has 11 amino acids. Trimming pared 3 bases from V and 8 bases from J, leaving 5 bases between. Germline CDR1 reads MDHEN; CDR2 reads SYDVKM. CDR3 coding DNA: TGTGCCAGCAGTTTTAGCGACATTCAGTACTTC. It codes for CASSFSDIQYF. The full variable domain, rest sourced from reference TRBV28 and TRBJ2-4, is DVKVTQSSRYLVKRTGEKVFLECVQDMDHENMFWYRQDPGLGLRLIYFSYDVKMKEKGDIPEGYSVSREKKERFSLILESASTNQTSMYLCASSFSDIQYFGAGTRLSVL.

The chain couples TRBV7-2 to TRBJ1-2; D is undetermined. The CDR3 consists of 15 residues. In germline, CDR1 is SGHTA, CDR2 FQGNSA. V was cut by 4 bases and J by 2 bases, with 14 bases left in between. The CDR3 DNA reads TGTGCCAGCAGCTCCCAAAGCAGCAGGAACTATGGCTACACCTTC. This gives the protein CASSSQSSRNYGYTF. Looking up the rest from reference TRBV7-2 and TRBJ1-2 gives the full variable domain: GAGVSQSPSNKVTEKGKDVELRCDPISGHTALYWYRQSLGQGLEFLIYFQGNSAPDKSGLPSDRFSAERTGGSVSTLTIQRTQQEDSAVYLCASSSQSSRNYGYTFGSGTRLTVV.

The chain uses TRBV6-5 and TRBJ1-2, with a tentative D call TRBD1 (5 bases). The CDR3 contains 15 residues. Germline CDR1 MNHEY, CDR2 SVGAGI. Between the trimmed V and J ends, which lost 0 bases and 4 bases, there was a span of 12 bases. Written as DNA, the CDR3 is TGTGCCAGCAGTTACTCCCACTTGAGGGGCTATGGCTACACCTTC. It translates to CASSYSHLRGYGYTF.

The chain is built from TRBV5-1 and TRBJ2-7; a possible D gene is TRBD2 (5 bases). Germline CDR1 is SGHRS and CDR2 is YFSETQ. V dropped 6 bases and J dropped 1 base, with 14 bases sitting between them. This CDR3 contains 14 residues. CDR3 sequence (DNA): TGCGCCAGCAACCTGGCGGGCCCTTCCTACGAGCAGTACTTC. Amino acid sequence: CASNLAGPSYEQYF.

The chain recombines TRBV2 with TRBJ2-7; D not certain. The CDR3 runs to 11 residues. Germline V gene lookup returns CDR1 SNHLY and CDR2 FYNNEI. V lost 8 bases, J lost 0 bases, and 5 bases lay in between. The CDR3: CASFASYEQYF. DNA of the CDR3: TGTGCCAGCTTCGCCTCCTACGAGCAGTACTTC.

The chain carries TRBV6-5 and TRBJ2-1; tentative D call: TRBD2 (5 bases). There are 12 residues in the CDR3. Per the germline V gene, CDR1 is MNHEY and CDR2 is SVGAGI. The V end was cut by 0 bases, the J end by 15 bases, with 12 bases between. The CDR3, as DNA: TGTGCCAGCAGTTACTCGGGCGGCGGGCGGTTCTTC. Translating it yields CASSYSGGGRFF.

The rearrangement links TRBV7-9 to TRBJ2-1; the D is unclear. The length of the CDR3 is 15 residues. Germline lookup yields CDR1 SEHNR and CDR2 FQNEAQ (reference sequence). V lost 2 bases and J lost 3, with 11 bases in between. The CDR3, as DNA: TGTGCCAGCAGCTTAAGCCATCCGGGCTACAATGAGCAGTTCTTC. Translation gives CASSLSHPGYNEQFF.

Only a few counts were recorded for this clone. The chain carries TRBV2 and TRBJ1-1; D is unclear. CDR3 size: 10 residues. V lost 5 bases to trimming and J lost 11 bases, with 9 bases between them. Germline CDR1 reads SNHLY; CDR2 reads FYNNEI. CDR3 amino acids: CASSRRNAFF. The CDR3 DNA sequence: TGTGCCAGCAGTAGGAGGAACGCTTTCTTT.

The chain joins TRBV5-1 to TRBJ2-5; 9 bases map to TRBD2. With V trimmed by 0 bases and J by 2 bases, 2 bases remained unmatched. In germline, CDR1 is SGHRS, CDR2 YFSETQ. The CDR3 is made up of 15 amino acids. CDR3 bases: TGCGCCAGCAGCTTGGGGCTAGCGGGGCAAGAGACCCAGTACTTC. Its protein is CASSLGLAGQETQYF.

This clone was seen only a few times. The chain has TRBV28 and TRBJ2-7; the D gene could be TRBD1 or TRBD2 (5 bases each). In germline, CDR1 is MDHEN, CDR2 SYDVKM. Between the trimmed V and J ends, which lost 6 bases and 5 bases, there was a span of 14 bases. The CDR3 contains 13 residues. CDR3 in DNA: TGTGCCAGCAGCTTGGGACCTTGGGACGAGCAGTACTTC. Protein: CASSLGPWDEQYF. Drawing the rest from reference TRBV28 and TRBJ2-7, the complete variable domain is DVKVTQSSRYLVKRTGEKVFLECVQDMDHENMFWYRQDPGLGLRLIYFSYDVKMKEKGDIPEGYSVSREKKERFSLILESASTNQTSMYLCASSLGPWDEQYFGPGTRLTVT.

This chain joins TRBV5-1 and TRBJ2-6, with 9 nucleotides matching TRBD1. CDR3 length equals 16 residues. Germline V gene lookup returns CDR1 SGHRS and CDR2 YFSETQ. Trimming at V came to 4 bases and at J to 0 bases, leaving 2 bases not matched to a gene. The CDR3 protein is CASSRDRVSGANVLTF. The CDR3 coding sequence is TGCGCCAGCAGCCGGGACAGGGTCTCTGGGGCCAACGTCCTGACTTTC. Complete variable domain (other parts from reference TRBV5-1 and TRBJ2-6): KAGVTQTPRYLIKTRGQQVTLSCSPISGHRSVSWYQQTPGQGLQFLFEYFSETQRNKGNFPGRFSGRQFSNSRSEMNVSTLELGDSALYLCASSRDRVSGANVLTFGAGSRLTVL.

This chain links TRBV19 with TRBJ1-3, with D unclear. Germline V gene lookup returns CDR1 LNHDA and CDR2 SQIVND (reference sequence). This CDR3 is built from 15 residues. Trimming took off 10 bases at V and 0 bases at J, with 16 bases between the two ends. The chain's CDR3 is CATTDWVNSGNTIYF. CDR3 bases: TGTGCCACCACTGACTGGGTTAACTCTGGAAACACCATATATTTT.

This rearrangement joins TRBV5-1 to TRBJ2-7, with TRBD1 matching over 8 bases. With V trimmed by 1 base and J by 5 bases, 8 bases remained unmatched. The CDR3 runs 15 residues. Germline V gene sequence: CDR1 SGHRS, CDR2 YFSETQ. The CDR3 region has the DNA TGCGCCAGCAGCTTGCGGATTGGACAGGGCCACGAGCAGTACTTC. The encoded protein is CASSLRIGQGHEQYF.

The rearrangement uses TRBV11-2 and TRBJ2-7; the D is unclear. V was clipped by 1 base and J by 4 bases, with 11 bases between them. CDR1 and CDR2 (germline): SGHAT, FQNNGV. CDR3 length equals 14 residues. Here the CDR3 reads CASSLVSPRYEQYF. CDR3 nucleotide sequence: TGTGCCAGCAGCTTAGTTTCTCCCAGATACGAGCAGTACTTC. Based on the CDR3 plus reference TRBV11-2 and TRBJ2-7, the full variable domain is EAGVAQSPRYKIIEKRQSVAFWCNPISGHATLYWYQQILGQGPKLLIQFQNNGVVDDSQLPKDRFSAERLKGVDSTLKIQPAKLEDSAVYLCASSLVSPRYEQYFGPGTRLTVT.

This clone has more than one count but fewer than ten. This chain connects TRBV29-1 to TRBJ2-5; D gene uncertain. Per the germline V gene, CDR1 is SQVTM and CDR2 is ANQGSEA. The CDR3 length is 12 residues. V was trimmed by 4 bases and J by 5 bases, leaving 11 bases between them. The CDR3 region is CSVAAPPETQYF. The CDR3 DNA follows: TGCAGCGTTGCGGCCCCACCGGAGACCCAGTACTTC.